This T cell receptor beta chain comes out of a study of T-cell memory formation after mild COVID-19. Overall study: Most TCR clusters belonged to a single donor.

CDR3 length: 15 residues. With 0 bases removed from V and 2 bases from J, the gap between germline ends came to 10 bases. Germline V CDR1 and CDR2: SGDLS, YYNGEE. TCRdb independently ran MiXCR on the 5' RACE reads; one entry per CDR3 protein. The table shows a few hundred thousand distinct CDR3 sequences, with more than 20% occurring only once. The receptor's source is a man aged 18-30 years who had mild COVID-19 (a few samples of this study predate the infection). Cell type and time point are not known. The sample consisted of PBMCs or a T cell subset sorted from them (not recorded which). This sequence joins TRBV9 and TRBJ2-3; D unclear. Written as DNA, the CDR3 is TGTGCCAGCAGCGTAGATGGGTTTCTCACAGATACGCAGTATTTT. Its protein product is CASSVDGFLTDTQYF.